This TCR beta chain was captured by sequencing in a study of blood T cell repertoires in COVID-19. The ends lost 1 base at V and 5 bases at J; junction bases unmatched: 3. Germline V lookup: CDR1 MNHNS, CDR2 SASEGT. CDR3 length equals 14 residues. The repertoire was sequenced with immunoSEQ multiplex PCR; TCRdb's copy has only in-frame clones and lacks some. Of around 180,000 clones in the sample, roughly 82% were seen once. In its sample, this clone was seen many times. Sample: PBMCs or T cells enriched from blood (not recorded which). The V gene is TRBV6-1, the J gene TRBJ2-7; TRBD1 matches 9 bases. This receptor was obtained from a woman in her 30s who had recovered from COVID-19. The DNA for the CDR3 is TGTGCCAGCAGTGAAGGTACAGGGGGCCACGAGCAGTACTTC. Amino acid sequence: CASSEGTGGHEQYF.